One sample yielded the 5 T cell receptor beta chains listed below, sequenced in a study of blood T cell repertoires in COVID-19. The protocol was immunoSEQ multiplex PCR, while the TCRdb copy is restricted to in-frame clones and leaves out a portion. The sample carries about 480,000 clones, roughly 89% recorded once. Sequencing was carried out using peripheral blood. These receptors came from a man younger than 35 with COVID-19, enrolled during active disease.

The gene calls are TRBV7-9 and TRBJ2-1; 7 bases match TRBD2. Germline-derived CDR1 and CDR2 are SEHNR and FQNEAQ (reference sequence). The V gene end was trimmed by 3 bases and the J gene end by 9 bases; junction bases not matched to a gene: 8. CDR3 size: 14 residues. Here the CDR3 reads CASSFRGELSEQFF. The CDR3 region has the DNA TGTGCCAGCAGCTTTCGGGGGGAGCTTTCTGAGCAGTTCTTC.

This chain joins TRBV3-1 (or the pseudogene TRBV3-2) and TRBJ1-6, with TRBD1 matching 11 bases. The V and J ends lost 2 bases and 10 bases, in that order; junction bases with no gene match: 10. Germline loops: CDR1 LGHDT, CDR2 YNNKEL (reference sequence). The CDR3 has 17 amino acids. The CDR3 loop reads CASSQSWTGGAYSPLHF. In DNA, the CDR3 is TGTGCCAGCAGCCAATCGTGGACAGGGGGCGCATACTCACCCCTCCACTTT.

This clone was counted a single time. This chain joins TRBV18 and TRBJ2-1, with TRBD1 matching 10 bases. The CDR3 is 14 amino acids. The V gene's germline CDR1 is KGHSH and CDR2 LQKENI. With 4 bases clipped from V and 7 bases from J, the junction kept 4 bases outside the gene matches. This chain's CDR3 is CASSRTGGNNEQFF. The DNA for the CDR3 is TGTGCCAGCTCACGGACAGGGGGGAATAATGAGCAGTTCTTC.

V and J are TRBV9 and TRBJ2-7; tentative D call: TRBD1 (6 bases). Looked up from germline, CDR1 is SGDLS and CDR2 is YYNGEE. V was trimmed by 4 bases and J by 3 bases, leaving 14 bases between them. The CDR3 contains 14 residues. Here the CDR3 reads CASSPMGQIYEQYF. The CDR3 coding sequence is TGTGCCAGCAGCCCAATGGGACAAATCTACGAGCAGTACTTC.

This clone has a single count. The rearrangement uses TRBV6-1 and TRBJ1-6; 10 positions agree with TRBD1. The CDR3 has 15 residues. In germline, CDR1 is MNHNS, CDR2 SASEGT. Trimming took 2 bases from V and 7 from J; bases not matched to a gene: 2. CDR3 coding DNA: TGTGCCAGCAGTGAACCGGGACAGGGGAATTCACCCCTCCACTTT. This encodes CASSEPGQGNSPLHF.